This record concerns one T cell receptor beta chain sequence. What it binds is not known. PCR was performed a second time for about 6 to 11 cycles using a sample-barcoded 5' primer and a J-beta primer mix. MiXCR was run by TCRdb on the 5' RACE reads, yielding one entry per CDR3 protein. The data hold about a million distinct CDR3 sequences, with 35% to 40% observed a single time. The ends were cut back, 6 bases at V and 0 bases at J, with 14 bases in the middle. CDR1 is DFQATT, CDR2 SNEGSKA, per germline (reference sequence). The CDR3 contains 14 residues. The sample providers were healthy Caucasian people from Russia, aged roughly 6 to 90. Every participating donor contributed approximately 10 milliliters of peripheral blood through a draw. This specimen comes from a study of blood T cells in healthy people across ages. General study points: Naive CD4+ cell counts and diversity both ran higher in long-lived than in aged donors.

The sequence came from a man aged 18 to 35 in good health. The specimen sequenced was blood. The chain is built from TRBV20-1 and TRBJ1-2; TRBD1 is a possible D gene (6 bases). CDR3 bases: TGCAGTGCGCGCCCGGGGGCCACTAACTATGGCTACACCTTC. It yields the protein CSARPGATNYGYTF.